These 18 T cell receptor beta chains share one sample of origin, sequenced in a study of neurological immune-mediated disorders. Each CDR3 protein is one row after TCRdb ran MiXCR on the 5' RACE reads. Among approximately 90,000 distinct CDR3 sequences, around 3.4% were seen once, and the ten largest hold roughly 6%. The sample consisted of PBMCs. Every receptor here comes from a woman aged 18-29 years with multiple sclerosis.

This clonotype appeared many times. The gene calls are TRBV6-1 and TRBJ1-4; tentative D call: TRBD1 (6 bases). The CDR3 length is 14 residues. Between the trimmed V and J ends, which lost 4 bases and 4 bases, there was a span of 10 bases. Germline CDR1 reads MNHNS; CDR2 reads SASEGT. CDR3 residues: CASSGQANNEKLFF. The DNA for the CDR3 is TGTGCCAGCAGTGGACAGGCGAATAATGAAAAACTGTTTTTT.

This clonotype was observed many times. The V and J genes are TRBV5-1 and TRBJ2-4, with unresolved D. This CDR3 region has 19 residues. Germline V gene sequence: CDR1 SGHRS, CDR2 YFSETQ. Trimming left V 0 bases short and J 0 bases short, with 19 bases between. The CDR3 reads CASSLVRVSTDLAKNIQYF. The DNA of the CDR3 is TGCGCCAGCAGCTTGGTTAGGGTGTCAACGGACCTAGCCAAAAACATTCAGTACTTC. Full variable domain (rest looked up from reference TRBV5-1 and TRBJ2-4): KAGVTQTPRYLIKTRGQQVTLSCSPISGHRSVSWYQQTPGQGLQFLFEYFSETQRNKGNFPGRFSGRQFSNSRSEMNVSTLELGDSALYLCASSLVRVSTDLAKNIQYFGAGTRLSVL.

This clonotype has a count of ten or more. This chain links TRBV6-5 with TRBJ2-2; tentatively, D is TRBD1 or TRBD2 (5 bases each). The CDR3 has 15 amino acids. Germline lookup yields CDR1 MNHEY and CDR2 SVGAGI. V lost 6 bases and J 2 bases, leaving 13 bases between the germline ends. The CDR3 loop reads CASSSGTTNTGELFF. CDR3 nucleotide sequence: TGTGCCAGCAGCTCCGGGACCACAAACACCGGGGAGCTGTTTTTT.

This clonotype was recorded many times. The chain links TRBV13 to TRBJ2-7, with D tentatively TRBD1 (5 bases). V was trimmed by 1 base and J by 6 bases, leaving 13 bases between them. This CDR3 comprises 14 residues. Germline loops: CDR1 PRHDT, CDR2 FYEKMQ (reference sequence). This chain's CDR3 is CASSLVLKGREQYF. DNA for the CDR3: TGTGCCAGCAGCTTAGTGCTCAAGGGGCGCGAGCAGTACTTC.

This clonotype was picked up many times. The chain is built from TRBV19 and TRBJ1-1, with D maybe TRBD1 (5 bases). V lost 5 bases, J lost 4 bases, and 20 bases lay in between. This CDR3 comprises 16 residues. Germline V gene sequence: CDR1 LNHDA, CDR2 SQIVND (reference sequence). The CDR3 sequence: CASSYSGEGDSTEAFF. CDR3 nucleotides: TGTGCCAGTAGTTACTCTGGGGAGGGAGACAGCACTGAAGCTTTCTTT.

This clonotype was seen ten or more times. The chain combines TRBV12-3 or TRBV12-4 with TRBJ1-2; TRBD1 matches 9 bases. This CDR3 spans 13 amino acids. Unmatched junction bases numbered 4, after V lost 6 bases and J lost 5 bases. The CDR3 reads CASRPTGGYGYTF. CDR3 bases: TGTGCCAGCAGACCGACAGGGGGGTATGGCTACACCTTC.

This clonotype was seen a handful of times. This chain connects TRBV6-6 to TRBJ2-7; 11 bases match TRBD1. Germline V gene lookup returns CDR1 MNHNY and CDR2 SVGAGI (reference sequence). J gave up 11 bases and V 0 bases, and 12 bases lay outside the gene matches. This CDR3 has 16 amino acids. CDR3 sequence reads: CASSYSMGQGGQEKYF. DNA for the CDR3: TGTGCCAGCAGTTACTCGATGGGACAGGGGGGTCAGGAAAAGTACTTC.

This clonotype was counted many times. The V gene is TRBV5-1, the J gene TRBJ1-2, with 9 bases lining up with TRBD1. The CDR3 consists of 13 residues. Trimming cost V 3 bases and J 4 bases; bases outside gene matches: 1. The V gene's germline CDR1 is SGHRS and CDR2 YFSETQ. The CDR3 loop is CASSWGQGYGYTF. The CDR3 bases are TGCGCCAGCAGCTGGGGACAGGGCTATGGCTACACCTTC.

This clonotype was recorded at least ten times. The chain carries TRBV7-9 and TRBJ2-7, with D perhaps TRBD1 (6 bases). Per the germline V gene, CDR1 is SEHNR and CDR2 is FQNEAQ (reference sequence). Trimming stripped 5 bases from V and 7 bases from J, with 18 bases between. The CDR3 is 14 amino acids. In DNA, the CDR3 is TGTGCCAGCAGCCGGACACAGGGACGGGATGAGCAGTACTTC. It translates to CASSRTQGRDEQYF.

Many counts were recorded for this clonotype. The genes are TRBV7-2 and TRBJ1-5, with D possibly being TRBD1 (6 bases). The CDR3 contains 16 residues. Germline V lookup: CDR1 SGHTA, CDR2 FQGNSA. Trimming left V 5 bases short and J 2 bases short, with 16 bases between. The DNA for the CDR3 is TGTGCCAGCAGCCCGGGGGGGGGCACGGGCAATCAGCCCCAGCATTTT. Amino acids: CASSPGGGTGNQPQHF.

This clonotype was seen repeatedly, ten times or more. In DNA form, the CDR3 reads TGCAGTGCACTTGGGACTAGCGGGACCTCCTACGAGCAGTACTTC. This sequence encodes CSALGTSGTSYEQYF. V gene TRBV20-1 combines with J gene TRBJ2-7; 13 nucleotides line up with TRBD2. The J segment lost 0 bases and the V segment lost 6 bases, leaving 5 bases of the junction unmatched. The CDR3 runs 15 residues. CDR1 DFQATT and CDR2 SNEGSKA come from the germline V gene (reference sequence).

This clonotype was counted many times. The chain uses TRBV5-6 and TRBJ2-7; 7 bases line up with TRBD1. The CDR3 is 15 amino acids. J lost 5 bases, V lost 4 bases, and 12 bases had no gene match. Germline V gene lookup returns CDR1 SGHDT and CDR2 YYEEEE. The CDR3 sequence: CASSLPGTETDEQYF. In nucleotides, the CDR3 is TGTGCCAGCAGCCTCCCTGGGACAGAGACCGACGAGCAGTACTTC.

This clonotype was found many times. The V gene is TRBV20-1, the J gene TRBJ2-5, with 8 nucleotides matching TRBD2. The junction had 8 bases not matched to a gene; V was cut back by 3 bases and J by 2 bases. Germline-derived CDR1 and CDR2 are DFQATT and SNEGSKA (reference sequence). The CDR3 is 15 amino acids. Written as DNA, the CDR3 is TGCAGTGCTAGCCAGGTAGCGGGGATACAAGAGACCCAGTACTTC. Residues: CSASQVAGIQETQYF.

This clonotype was counted at least ten times. This chain uses TRBV19 with TRBJ2-7, with TRBD1 as a possible D gene (5 bases). The CDR3 runs to 13 residues. V lost 5 bases, J lost 0 bases, and 8 bases lay in between. CDR1 and CDR2 (germline): LNHDA, SQIVND (reference sequence). CDR3 amino acids: CASSDQGSYEQYF. The CDR3 bases are TGTGCCAGTAGTGACCAGGGCTCCTACGAGCAGTACTTC.

This clonotype has ten or more counts. The V gene is TRBV7-9, the J gene TRBJ2-7, with D perhaps being TRBD1 or TRBD2 (5 bases each). Germline CDR1 and CDR2: SEHNR and FQNEAQ (reference sequence). V was cut by 8 bases and J by 1 base, with 12 bases left in between. This CDR3 has 13 amino acids. The CDR3 region is CASLGTASYEQYF. CDR3 coding DNA: TGTGCCAGCTTGGGGACGGCGTCCTACGAGCAGTACTTC.

The chain combines TRBV11-3 with TRBJ2-3, with 10 bases matching TRBD2. J was trimmed by 1 base and V by 0 bases; bases with no gene match: 4. Germline loops: CDR1 SGHNT, CDR2 YENEEA. The CDR3 extends over 17 amino acids. The CDR3 protein is CASSLDSSGSGTDTQYF. The CDR3 DNA sequence: TGTGCCAGCAGCTTAGATTCTAGCGGGAGCGGCACAGATACGCAGTATTTT.

This clonotype was counted ten times or more. The chain joins TRBV5-6 to TRBJ1-1, with 8 bases fitting TRBD1. The CDR3 spans 15 residues. Germline V gene sequence: CDR1 SGHDT, CDR2 YYEEEE. Trimming took 5 bases from V and 4 from J; bases not matched to a gene: 10. CDR3 residues: CASSLRLTGGTEAFF. CDR3 coding DNA: TGTGCCAGCAGTCTGAGGCTCACAGGGGGCACTGAAGCTTTCTTT.

This clonotype was counted between two and nine times. A read error may be the cause here, since a much bigger clone is one base away. The V and J genes are TRBV25-1 and TRBJ1-1; TRBD1 might be the D (6 bases). This CDR3 is built from 13 residues. V was pared by 6 bases and J by 5 bases, with 13 bases between. The germline CDR1 and CDR2 sequences are MGHDK and SYGVNS. In nucleotides, the CDR3 is TGTGCCAGCAGAAGGGGGGGGGTTACTGAAGCTTTCTTT. Its protein product is CASRRGGVTEAFF.